Below, 20 T cell receptor beta chains from the same sample are listed, as sequenced in a study of T cell changes during pregnancy in multiple sclerosis. Method: immunoSEQ multiplex PCR; TCRdb's copy keeps in-frame clones and lacks some. Of under 55,000 clones listed, about 90% are singletons. Sequencing was performed on CD8+ T cells from peripheral blood mononuclear cells, taken after pregnancy. These TCRs come from a female donor with multiple sclerosis, enrolled in a pregnancy study.

The count of this clone is one. The chain links TRBV9 to TRBJ1-5; 7 nucleotides match TRBD1. CDR1 is SGDLS, CDR2 YYNGEE, per germline. The ends lost 4 bases at V and 0 bases at J; junction bases unmatched: 10. The CDR3 covers 17 residues. The CDR3 region is CASSSSDRASSNQPQHF. The CDR3 DNA is TGTGCCAGCAGCTCCAGTGACAGGGCGAGTAGCAATCAGCCCCAGCATTTT.

The gene calls are TRBV9 and TRBJ2-1; 10 bases are shared with TRBD2. Germline values: CDR1 SGDLS, CDR2 YYNGEE. The CDR3 sequence is 16 residues long. V lost 0 bases to trimming and J lost 8 bases; unmatched junction nucleotides: 8. This CDR3 is CASSVGLAGGADEQFF. The CDR3 DNA reads TGTGCCAGCAGCGTAGGGTTAGCGGGGGGTGCGGATGAGCAGTTCTTC. Based on the CDR3 plus reference TRBV9 and TRBJ2-1, the full variable domain is DSGVTQTPKHLITATGQRVTLRCSPRSGDLSVYWYQQSLDQGLQFLIQYYNGEERAKGNILERFSAQQFPDLHSELNLSSLELGDSALYFCASSVGLAGGADEQFFGPGTRLTVL.

J is TRBJ2-1 and V is TRBV5-1; a possible D gene is TRBD2 (6 bases). Between the trimmed V and J ends, which lost 4 bases and 5 bases, there was a span of 16 bases. This CDR3 contains 15 residues. Germline V gene data show CDR1 as SGHRS and CDR2 as YFSETQ. The CDR3 loop reads CASSLYPWGDNEQFF. DNA of the CDR3: TGCGCCAGCAGCCTCTATCCGTGGGGGGACAATGAGCAGTTCTTC.

The chain combines TRBV29-1 with TRBJ2-7; D perhaps matches TRBD2 (6 bases). CDR1 and CDR2 from the germline V gene are SQVTM and ANQGSEA. The V end lost 4 bases, the J end lost 5 bases, and 15 bases lay between the germline ends. The CDR3 totals 13 residues. CDR3 nucleotide sequence: TGCAGCGTTGTGAACGGGGGAACCAACGAGCAGTACTTC. Its protein is CSVVNGGTNEQYF.

J is TRBJ1-1 and V is TRBV29-1; the D gene is possibly TRBD1 (6 bases). Germline lookup yields CDR1 SQVTM and CDR2 ANQGSEA. Between the trimmed V and J ends, which lost 3 bases and 4 bases, there was a span of 12 bases. The CDR3 has 13 amino acids. The CDR3 reads CSVDLQGATEAFF. The CDR3 bases are TGCAGCGTTGACCTACAGGGCGCCACTGAAGCTTTCTTT.

The V and J genes are TRBV6-4 and TRBJ1-3; D is unresolved. The CDR3 totals 16 residues. CDR1 and CDR2 (germline): MRHNA, SNTAGT. Trimming removed 6 bases from V and 0 bases from J, with 15 bases in between. The CDR3 region has the DNA TGTGCCAGCAGCCCGGACTCCGGCATCTCTGGAAACACCATATATTTT. Protein product: CASSPDSGISGNTIYF.

The chain couples TRBV11-2 to TRBJ1-5; tentative D call: TRBD1 (6 bases). This CDR3 has 15 residues. Trimming took off 0 bases at V and 6 bases at J, with 12 bases between the two ends. CDR1 is SGHAT and CDR2 is FQNNGV in the germline V gene. CDR3: CASSLDQGSRQPQHF. The CDR3 region has the DNA TGTGCCAGCAGCTTAGACCAGGGGAGCCGTCAGCCCCAGCATTTT.

The rearrangement uses TRBV13 and TRBJ1-6; 7 bases fit TRBD1. V gave up 5 bases and J gave up 7 bases; unmatched junction bases: 5. The germline V gene has CDR1 PRHDT and CDR2 FYEKMQ (reference sequence). This CDR3 is built from 14 residues. DNA of the CDR3: TGTGCCAGCAGCCACGGGACAGAGAATTCACCCCTCCACTTT. Protein: CASSHGTENSPLHF.

The chain employs TRBV11-2 and TRBJ2-4; possible D gene TRBD2, 7 bases. The length of the CDR3 is 15 residues. Trimming pared 5 bases from V and 7 bases from J, leaving 18 bases between. CDR1 and CDR2 (germline): SGHAT, FQNNGV. Here the CDR3 DNA reads TGTGCCAGCAGCCCTGGGAAGGGGGGGGCGAACATTCAGTACTTC. Amino acids: CASSPGKGGANIQYF.

This clone was counted once. V is TRBV13 and J is TRBJ1-5, with 7 nucleotides matching TRBD1. V lost 3 bases to trimming and J lost 3 bases; unmatched junction nucleotides: 2. Germline CDR1 reads PRHDT; CDR2 reads FYEKMQ (reference sequence). The CDR3 has 14 amino acids. CDR3 protein: CASSLGTVNQPQHF. In DNA form, the CDR3 reads TGTGCCAGCAGCTTGGGGACAGTCAATCAGCCCCAGCATTTT.

The V gene is TRBV11-2, the J gene TRBJ1-1; TRBD1 might be the D (6 bases). V lost 1 base, J lost 5 bases, and 8 bases lay in between. This CDR3 is 13 amino acids long. Germline V gene lookup returns CDR1 SGHAT and CDR2 FQNNGV. CDR3 sequence reads: CASSLGQGTEAFF. The DNA of the CDR3 is TGTGCCAGCAGCTTAGGGCAGGGGACTGAAGCTTTCTTT.

This chain connects TRBV5-4 to TRBJ2-7, with 7 bases that match TRBD2. J lost 5 bases, V lost 5 bases, and 13 bases had no gene match. Germline lookup yields CDR1 SGHNT and CDR2 YYREEE (reference sequence). The CDR3 loop spans 15 amino acids. The CDR3 here is CASRPSLAVGHEQYF. DNA of the CDR3: TGTGCCAGCAGGCCCTCCCTAGCGGTTGGGCACGAGCAGTACTTC.

In this sample, this clone turned up a few times. The chain couples TRBV9 to TRBJ1-1; tentative D call: TRBD1 (6 bases). Trimming stripped 4 bases from V and 5 bases from J, with 18 bases between. The germline gives CDR1 SGDLS, CDR2 YYNGEE. This CDR3 spans 15 amino acids. The CDR3 nucleotides are TGTGCCAGCAGCTCCTCCTCGCAGGGGTGGACTGAAGCTTTCTTT. Its protein product is CASSSSSQGWTEAFF.

The chain joins TRBV7-9 to TRBJ2-2; TRBD1 agrees at 8 bases. Germline V gene sequence: CDR1 SEHNR, CDR2 FQNEAQ (reference sequence). CDR3 length: 14 amino acids. Trimming at V came to 5 bases and at J to 7 bases, leaving 6 bases not matched to a gene. The CDR3, as DNA: TGTGCCAGCAGCCCCTTGACAGGGGTCGGGGAGCTGTTTTTT. This gives the protein CASSPLTGVGELFF.

The chain couples TRBV27 to TRBJ1-2; D may be TRBD1 (6 bases). This CDR3 region has 13 residues. The germline V and J ends were trimmed by 6 bases and 5 bases, with 13 bases remaining between them. CDR1 is MNHEY and CDR2 is SMNVEV in the germline V gene (reference sequence). CDR3 protein: CASSQTGPYGYTF. Written as DNA, the CDR3 is TGTGCCAGCAGCCAAACAGGGCCGTATGGCTACACCTTC.

The V and J genes are TRBV5-1 and TRBJ2-6; D gene unclear. V lost 10 bases and J 2 bases, leaving 7 bases between the germline ends. Germline V gene sequence: CDR1 SGHRS, CDR2 YFSETQ. The CDR3 is made up of 12 amino acids. In DNA form, the CDR3 reads TGCGCCGTCTATACTGGGGCCAACGTCCTGACTTTC. This sequence encodes CAVYTGANVLTF.

The chain joins TRBV2 to TRBJ1-1, with 7 bases that match TRBD1. The V segment lost 6 bases and the J segment 3 bases; nucleotides outside the gene matches: 7. Germline loops: CDR1 SNHLY, CDR2 FYNNEI. The CDR3 contains 14 residues. The DNA of the CDR3 is TGTGCCAGCAGCCGAGGGGGCGAGTACACTGAAGCTTTCTTT. Residues: CASSRGGEYTEAFF.

This chain joins TRBV27 and TRBJ1-1; 8 bases align to TRBD1. This CDR3 is 16 amino acids long. Germline V gene sequence: CDR1 MNHEY, CDR2 SMNVEV (reference sequence). Losses at the gene ends were 3 bases for V and 5 bases for J; bases not matched to a gene: 11. For the CDR3, the DNA is TGTGCCAGCAGTTTGAACAGGGGGGGGGAGAGGACTGAAGCTTTCTTT. It encodes CASSLNRGGERTEAFF.

This clone was observed a few times. V and J are TRBV2 and TRBJ1-2; possible D gene TRBD1, 5 bases. The germline V gene encodes CDR1 SNHLY and CDR2 FYNNEI. This CDR3 is 12 amino acids long. Trimming took 9 bases from V and 2 from J, leaving 10 bases between them. The CDR3 coding sequence is TGTGCCAGAACGGGGGACAACTATGGCTACACCTTC. Protein: CARTGDNYGYTF.

The J gene is TRBJ2-3, the V gene TRBV10-3, with D possibly TRBD2 on 5 matching bases. V was pared by 4 bases and J by 2 bases, with 10 bases between. This CDR3 is 14 amino acids long. Germline CDR1 is ENHRY and CDR2 is SYGVKD. The CDR3 DNA reads as TGTGCCATCAGTGTGTTGGAGGACACAGATACGCAGTATTTT. Translation gives CAISVLEDTDTQYF.